One T cell receptor beta chain is described in this entry. TCRdb's copy holds only in-frame clones and misses some; the assay was immunoSEQ multiplex PCR. The sample records 1,500,000 or so clones, roughly 96% being singletons. Both subsets, CD45RA+ naive and CD45RA-negative memory, were split from the CD4+ cells. This entry belongs to a study of shared clonotypes between healthy human individuals. Material for sequencing was naive CD4+ T cells sorted from blood. Noted subset: CD45RA+ positively selected. The source is a man between 25 and 39 years old in good health.

CDR3 in DNA: TGTGCCAGTAGTATGGCAGTTAATGAAAAACTGTTTTTT. Residues: CASSMAVNEKLFF. This chain links TRBV19 with TRBJ1-4; D call uncertain. Germline assignment: CDR1 LNHDA and CDR2 SQIVND (reference sequence). The CDR3 length is 13 residues. Trimming removed 3 bases at V and 4 bases at J, with 6 bases between. Looking up the rest from reference TRBV19 and TRBJ1-4 gives the full variable domain: DGGITQSPKYLFRKEGQNVTLSCEQNLNHDAMYWYRQDPGQGLRLIYYSQIVNDFQKGDIAEGYSVSREKKESFPLTVTSAQKNPTAFYLCASSMAVNEKLFFGSGTQLSVL.